This TCR beta chain was identified in a study of T cells in Graves' hyperthyroidism and ophthalmopathy (dated by TCRdb to about 2019). About the investigation overall: Peripheral blood samples were taken at initial diagnosis, before any treatment was given. TCR V-J signatures able to tell the groups apart were searched for in a discovery cohort of 95 to 100 patients, of whom about 40 had Graves' ophthalmopathy and 57 had stable Graves' hyperthyroidism. An independent validation cohort of under 20 hyperthyroidism patients and over 15 patients who later progressed to ophthalmopathy tested prospective prediction of ophthalmopathy. The roughly 99 discovery patients were divided at random into training and test sets in a 7:3 ratio. In six Graves' hyperthyroidism patients, the study also compared T-cell repertoires from thyroid tissue with T-cell repertoires from blood. After blood sampling, hyperthyroidism patients were treated with methimazole at a starting dose of 30 mg daily, and ophthalmopathy patients were treated with high-dose intravenous methylprednisolone. The paper describes TCR Vbeta CDR3 sequencing of 120 to 150 peripheral blood samples, made up of under 50 ophthalmopathy patients, roughly 80 hyperthyroidism patients and 17 progressor patients. On the study overall, not on this receptor specifically: A model built on a 13 V-J signature distinguished ophthalmopathy from stable hyperthyroidism, reaching around 90% sensitivity and 81% to 83% specificity in cross-validation and 80%/75% in testing. Most expanded thyroid clonotypes (frequency above 0.001) were also found in blood, which suggests that blood repertoires may mirror thyroid immune responses. In validation, progression to ophthalmopathy was predicted by the model with 70.59% sensitivity and roughly 76% specificity, a median of about 6.8 months before onset. No statistical method was used to fix the sample size in advance, and group allocation was not hidden from the investigators.

Stable Graves' hyperthyroidism was defined as the absence of progression to ophthalmopathy over 18 months of follow-up. The hyperthyroidism patients were between 18 and 65 years old and newly diagnosed, with a disease duration of less than 2 months. Patients with uncontrolled infections, other autoimmune diseases, pregnancy or lactation were excluded. Diagnoses were based on clinical symptoms, serum thyroxine and TRAb, thyroid ultrasound and orbital computed tomography. PBMCs were isolated from about 10 ml of fresh peripheral blood by Ficoll-Paque density gradient centrifugation. Trizol reagent was used to extract total RNA, and RNA quality was then checked on an Agilent 2100 Bioanalyzer. At the junction V is shortened by 6 bases and J by 3 bases; bases outside the gene matches: 8. Via the germline V gene, CDR1 is SQVTM and CDR2 ANQGSEA. The CDR3 measures 14 amino acids from cysteine to phenylalanine. Only the CDR3 DNA stays, 42 bases, in frame from base 1.

As for this clonotype: Its antigen has not been determined. Base qualities are not at hand, and no much larger clone is one base apart.

Amplification of TCR beta CDR3 regions was carried out from RNA transcripts. For the first round of RT-PCR on the TCR CDR3, the HTBI primer set was used together with the Qiagen OneStep RT-PCR kit. The libraries were constructed in a second round of multiplex PCR and then size-selected and purified. Sequencing of the libraries was done on an Illumina HiSeq2000 using paired-end 100 bp reads. Processing in the source paper ran as follows. Raw data were processed with SOAPnuke, discarding reads with adapters, uncalled bases, mean Phred below 15, or no exact constant-primer or identifier match. High-quality paired reads were merged using COPE v1.2.5, and each unique nucleotide sequence was defined as a clonotype. MiTCR v1.1 was used to align clonotypes to the IMGT TRBV, TRBD and TRBJ reference segments. Only V-J combinations with frequency above 0.0001, covering roughly 99% of repertoires, were analysed. The TCS score was defined as F50 (clonal expansion) divided by E x V (chaos), with BLOSUM62-based TCRdist calculated between CDR3 peptides within each V-J. Welch's t-statistics and random forest reduced approximately 520 V-J features to fewer than 15, which were used in a naive Bayes classifier (R e1071). TCRdb ran its own pipeline on the public reads, namely fastp trimming at Q25 and MiXCR clone calling, and kept in-frame beta chains. Rows with a matching CDR3 protein are joined into one entry that keeps the most common DNA and genes. The authors' filters were not applied to this entry. This sample lists around 620,000 distinct CDR3 sequences; roughly 16% were detected once. 3.5% to 4% of the sample comes from the top ten.

The TCR originated in a woman aged 25 to 45 with Graves' hyperthyroidism. The rearranged chain carries TRBV29-1 and TRBJ2-7; 10 middle bases align to TRBD2. The sample was blood. The CDR3 reads as follows: CSVQGTSEGYEQYF. The sequenced DNA: TGCAGCGTACAAGGGACTAGCGAGGGCTACGAGCAGTACTTC.